Listed below are T cell receptor beta chains from one sample, sequenced in a study of shared clonotypes between healthy human individuals. The method was immunoSEQ multiplex PCR; TCRdb's version includes in-frame clones alone and lacks a portion of them. The sample carries roughly 2.5 million clones, more than 80% recorded once. Input material: naive CD4+ T cells sorted from blood. The receptors here all came from a man aged 18-30 years in good health. The CDR3 runs from the conserved cysteine through the conserved F or W. The D gene is left open where the match is weak. Part of the rows lack a size; the others show once, few, many or a class for expanded clones.

d_gene	j_gene	v_gene	abundance	CDR3aa	CDR3nt
TRBD1	TRBJ2-5	TRBV5-1	.	CASSQLTGQDETQYF	TGCGCCAGCAGCCAACTGACAGGGCAGGACGAGACCCAGTACTTC
TRBD1	TRBJ2-7	TRBV4-3	once	CASSHRQGDSYEQYF	TGCGCCAGCAGCCACCGACAGGGGGACTCCTACGAGCAGTACTTC
.	TRBJ2-7	TRBV10-2	.	CASSESPTGPYEQYF	TGCGCCAGCAGTGAGTCGCCGACAGGACCCTACGAGCAGTACTTC
TRBD2	TRBJ2-3	TRBV4-2	.	CASSQVGGAPEDTQYF	TGTGCCAGCAGCCAAGTCGGGGGGGCCCCAGAAGATACGCAGTATTTT
.	TRBJ2-2	TRBV18	.	CASSPTGTPTGELFF	TGTGCCAGCTCACCTACCGGGACACCTACCGGGGAGCTGTTTTTT
.	TRBJ1-3	TRBV14	.	CASSRNPGPGNTIYF	TGTGCCAGCAGCCGAAATCCGGGGCCTGGAAACACCATATATTTT
TRBD1	TRBJ2-7	TRBV6-1	.	CASSYTGAKTYEQYF	TGTGCCAGCAGCTATACAGGGGCCAAGACCTACGAGCAGTACTTC
TRBD1	TRBJ1-4	TRBV7-9	.	CASSLGNRGGEKLFF	TGTGCCAGCAGCTTGGGAAACAGGGGAGGTGAAAAACTGTTTTTT
.	TRBJ1-5	TRBV27	.	CATSRGGGNQPQHF	TGTGCCACCAGCCGGGGAGGGGGCAATCAGCCCCAGCATTTT
.	TRBJ1-2	TRBV25-1	.	CARRLGSTGGYTF	TGTGCCAGACGGTTGGGCAGTACAGGTGGCTACACCTTC
TRBD1	TRBJ1-2	TRBV6-5	.	CASSTGQGWDYGYTF	TGTGCCAGCAGTACGGGACAGGGGTGGGACTATGGCTACACCTTC
TRBD2	TRBJ2-7	TRBV30	.	CAWRGRGTYEQYF	TGTGCCTGGAGAGGGCGGGGGACCTACGAGCAGTACTTC
.	TRBJ2-1	TRBV18	.	CASSPPSQNEQFF	TGTGCCAGCTCACCACCGAGCCAGAATGAGCAGTTCTTC
TRBD2	TRBJ2-5	TRBV28	.	CASSLTRGGVQTQYF	TGTGCCAGCAGTTTAACACGGGGGGGAGTCCAGACCCAGTACTTC
TRBD2	TRBJ2-3	TRBV29-1	.	CSVEGLARADTQYF	TGCAGCGTTGAAGGACTAGCGAGGGCAGATACGCAGTATTTT
TRBD2	TRBJ2-7	TRBV6-1	.	CASSEGRLAGSYEQYF	TGTGCCAGCAGTGAGGGACGACTAGCGGGCTCCTACGAGCAGTACTTC
TRBD2	TRBJ2-1	TRBV5-1	.	CASTPGGGNNEQFF	TGCGCCAGCACCCCCGGGGGGGGGAACAATGAGCAGTTCTTC
TRBD1	TRBJ1-6	TRBV5-1	.	CASSSRDRGRSPLHF	TGCGCCAGCAGCTCCCGGGACAGGGGACGGTCACCCCTCCACTTT
.	TRBJ2-1	TRBV4-1	.	CASSQLGVSYNEQFF	TGCGCCAGCAGCCAACTAGGAGTCTCCTACAATGAGCAGTTCTTC
TRBD1	TRBJ1-5	TRBV10-3	.	CAISDVGTGNQPQHF	TGTGCCATCAGTGATGTCGGGACAGGTAACCAGCCCCAGCATTTT
TRBD2	TRBJ2-7	TRBV5-4	.	CASSWGTSGYSSYEQYF	TGTGCCAGCAGCTGGGGGACTAGCGGGTACAGCTCCTACGAGCAGTACTTC
.	TRBJ2-4	TRBV2	.	CASGGTKNIQYF	TGTGCCAGCGGGGGAACCAAAAACATTCAGTACTTC
TRBD1	TRBJ2-7	TRBV7-9	.	CASSLGTGIIYEQYF	TGTGCCAGCAGCCTCGGGACAGGGATAATCTACGAGCAGTACTTC
.	TRBJ1-3	TRBV6-1	.	CASSEAGAVRFSGNTIYF	TGTGCCAGCAGTGAGGCGGGGGCTGTTCGATTCTCTGGAAACACCATATATTTT
TRBD1	TRBJ1-2	TRBV25-1	.	CASSLGQGWYGYTF	TGTGCCAGCAGCCTGGGACAGGGATGGTATGGCTACACCTTC
.	TRBJ1-4	TRBV9	once	CASSSQGMGNEKLFF	TGTGCCAGCAGCTCCCAGGGTATGGGTAATGAAAAACTGTTTTTT
.	TRBJ1-2	TRBV18	.	CASSTQEVQYGYTF	TGTGCCAGCTCAACACAAGAGGTACAATATGGCTACACCTTC
TRBD1	TRBJ2-2	TRBV6-1	.	CASSNQGAAGELFF	TGTGCCAGCAGTAATCAGGGGGCCGCCGGGGAGCTGTTTTTT
.	TRBJ1-2	TRBV19	.	CASSFVAGGNYGYTF	TGTGCCAGTAGTTTCGTTGCGGGAGGGAACTATGGCTACACCTTC
TRBD1	TRBJ2-7	TRBV18	.	CASSRGQETYEQYF	TGTGCCAGCTCCCGAGGACAGGAGACCTACGAGCAGTACTTC
TRBD1	TRBJ2-7	TRBV11-2	once	CASSSAGTVFGEQYF	TGTGCCAGCAGCTCGGCCGGGACAGTCTTTGGCGAGCAGTACTTC
TRBD1	TRBJ2-1	TRBV28	.	CASSSSRKGARSNEQFF	TGTGCCAGCAGTTCTAGCCGGAAGGGGGCGCGTAGTAATGAGCAGTTCTTC
.	TRBJ2-1	TRBV9	.	CASSVVGSEAYNEQFF	TGTGCCAGCAGCGTAGTCGGGAGTGAAGCCTACAATGAGCAGTTCTTC
.	TRBJ2-1	TRBV4-1	.	CASSWTDYNEQFF	TGCGCCAGCAGCTGGACAGACTACAATGAGCAGTTCTTC
.	TRBJ2-7	TRBV12-5	.	CASGLVLSLSPYEQYF	TGTGCTAGTGGTTTGGTACTAAGTCTGAGTCCCTACGAGCAGTACTTC